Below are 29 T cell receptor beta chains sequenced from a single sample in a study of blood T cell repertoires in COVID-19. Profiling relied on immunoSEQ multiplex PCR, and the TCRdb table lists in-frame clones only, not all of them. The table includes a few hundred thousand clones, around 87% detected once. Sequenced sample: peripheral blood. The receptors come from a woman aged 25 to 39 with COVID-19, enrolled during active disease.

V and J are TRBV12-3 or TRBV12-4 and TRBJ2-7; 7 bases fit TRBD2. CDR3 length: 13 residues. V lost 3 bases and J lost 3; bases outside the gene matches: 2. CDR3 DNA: TGTGCCAGCAGTTTCTCGGGGGGCTACGAGCAGTACTTC. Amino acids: CASSFSGGYEQYF.

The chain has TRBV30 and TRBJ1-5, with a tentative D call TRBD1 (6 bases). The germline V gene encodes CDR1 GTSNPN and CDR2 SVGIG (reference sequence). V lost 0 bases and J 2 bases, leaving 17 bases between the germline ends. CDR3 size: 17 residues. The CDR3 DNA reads TGTGCCTGGAGTGTACGCCAGGGGAATTGGGGCAATCAGCCCCAGCATTTT. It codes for CAWSVRQGNWGNQPQHF.

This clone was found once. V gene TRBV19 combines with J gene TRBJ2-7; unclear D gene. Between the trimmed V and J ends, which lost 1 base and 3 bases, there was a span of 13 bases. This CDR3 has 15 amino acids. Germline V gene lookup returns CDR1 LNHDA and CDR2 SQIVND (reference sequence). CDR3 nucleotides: TGTGCCAGTAGTATAGGGCAGGTGGGCTTCTACGAGCAGTACTTC. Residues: CASSIGQVGFYEQYF.

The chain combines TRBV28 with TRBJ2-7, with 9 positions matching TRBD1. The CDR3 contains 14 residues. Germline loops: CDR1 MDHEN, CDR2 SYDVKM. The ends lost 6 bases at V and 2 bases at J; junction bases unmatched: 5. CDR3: CASSHWDRAYEQYF. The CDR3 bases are TGTGCCAGCAGCCACTGGGACAGGGCCTACGAGCAGTACTTC. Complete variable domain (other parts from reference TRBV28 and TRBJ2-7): DVKVTQSSRYLVKRTGEKVFLECVQDMDHENMFWYRQDPGLGLRLIYFSYDVKMKEKGDIPEGYSVSREKKERFSLILESASTNQTSMYLCASSHWDRAYEQYFGPGTRLTVT.

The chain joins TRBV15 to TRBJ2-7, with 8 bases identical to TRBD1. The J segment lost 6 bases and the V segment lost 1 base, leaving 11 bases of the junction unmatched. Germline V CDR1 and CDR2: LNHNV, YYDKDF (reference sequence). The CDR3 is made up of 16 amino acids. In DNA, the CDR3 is TGTGCCACCAGCAGAGGCCTGGACAGGGCGGTTGTCGAGCAGTACTTC. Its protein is CATSRGLDRAVVEQYF.

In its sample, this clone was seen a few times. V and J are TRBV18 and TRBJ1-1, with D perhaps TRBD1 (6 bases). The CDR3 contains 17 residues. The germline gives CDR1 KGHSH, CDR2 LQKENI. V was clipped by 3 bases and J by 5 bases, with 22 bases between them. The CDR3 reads CASSPGLRGYPVTEAFF. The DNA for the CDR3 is TGTGCCAGCTCACCCGGGCTAAGGGGGTACCCAGTGACTGAAGCTTTCTTT.

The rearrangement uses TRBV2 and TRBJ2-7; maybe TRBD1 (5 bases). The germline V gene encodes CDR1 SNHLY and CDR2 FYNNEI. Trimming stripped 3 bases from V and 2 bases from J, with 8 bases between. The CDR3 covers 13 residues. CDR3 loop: CASSDQGTYEQYF. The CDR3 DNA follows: TGTGCCAGCAGTGATCAGGGTACCTACGAGCAGTACTTC.

The CDR3 DNA is TGTGCCAGCAGCGCCAATACCGGGACTAACACCGGGGAGCTGTTTTTT. Translating gives CASSANTGTNTGELFF. The genes are TRBV7-8 and TRBJ2-2; D perhaps matches TRBD2 (6 bases). Germline CDR1 and CDR2: SGHVS and FQNEAQ. The CDR3 consists of 16 residues. Trimming took 5 bases from V and 2 from J, leaving 15 bases between them.

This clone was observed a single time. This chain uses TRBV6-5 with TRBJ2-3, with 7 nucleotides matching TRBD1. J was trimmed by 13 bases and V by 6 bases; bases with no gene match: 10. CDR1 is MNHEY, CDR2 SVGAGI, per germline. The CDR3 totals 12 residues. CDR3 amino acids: CASSRAGTEEYF. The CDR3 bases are TGTGCCAGCAGCAGGGCCGGGACAGAGGAGTATTTT.

DNA for the CDR3: TGTGCCAGCAGAAGGACAGGGGGTTTCTATGGCTACACCTTC. Protein: CASRRTGGFYGYTF. V is TRBV3-1 (or the pseudogene TRBV3-2) and J is TRBJ1-2, with 10 bases identical to TRBD1. This CDR3 region has 14 residues. Trimming at V came to 6 bases and at J to 4 bases, leaving 5 bases not matched to a gene. Germline CDR1 reads LGHDT; CDR2 reads YNNKEL (reference sequence).

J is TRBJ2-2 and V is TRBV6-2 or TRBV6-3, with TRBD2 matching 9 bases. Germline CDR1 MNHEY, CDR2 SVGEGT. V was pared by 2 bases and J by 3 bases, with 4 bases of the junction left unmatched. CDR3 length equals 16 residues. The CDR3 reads CASSYGLAGYTGELFF. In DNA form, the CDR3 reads TGTGCCAGCAGTTACGGCCTAGCGGGGTACACCGGGGAGCTGTTTTTT.

The CDR3 sequence: CASSLGLAGGETQYF. CDR3 nucleotide sequence: TGTGCCAGTAGTCTCGGACTAGCGGGAGGAGAGACCCAGTACTTC. The gene calls are TRBV19 and TRBJ2-5, with 14 positions matching TRBD2. CDR3 length: 15 amino acids. Per the germline V gene, CDR1 is LNHDA and CDR2 is SQIVND (reference sequence). Losses at the gene ends were 5 bases for V and 4 bases for J; bases not matched to a gene: 3.

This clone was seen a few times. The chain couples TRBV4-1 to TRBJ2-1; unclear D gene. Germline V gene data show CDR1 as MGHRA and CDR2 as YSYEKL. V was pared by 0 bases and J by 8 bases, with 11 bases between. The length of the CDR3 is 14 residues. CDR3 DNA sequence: TGCGCCAGCAGCCAAGAAAGCCCCGAGTATGAGCAGTTCTTC. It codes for CASSQESPEYEQFF.

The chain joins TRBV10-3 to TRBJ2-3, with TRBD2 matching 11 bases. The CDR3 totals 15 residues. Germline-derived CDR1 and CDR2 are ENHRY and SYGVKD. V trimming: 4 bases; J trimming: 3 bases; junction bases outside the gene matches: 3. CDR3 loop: CAISVLAGGTDTQYF. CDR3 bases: TGTGCCATCAGTGTTCTAGCGGGAGGAACAGATACGCAGTATTTT.

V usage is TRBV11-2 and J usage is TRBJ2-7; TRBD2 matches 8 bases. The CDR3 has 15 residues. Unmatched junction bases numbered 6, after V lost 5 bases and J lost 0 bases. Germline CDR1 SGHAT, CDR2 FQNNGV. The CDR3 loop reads CASSTPGLDSYEQYF. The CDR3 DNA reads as TGTGCCAGCAGCACCCCGGGACTAGACTCCTACGAGCAGTACTTC. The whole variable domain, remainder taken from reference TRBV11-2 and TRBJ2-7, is EAGVAQSPRYKIIEKRQSVAFWCNPISGHATLYWYQQILGQGPKLLIQFQNNGVVDDSQLPKDRFSAERLKGVDSTLKIQPAKLEDSAVYLCASSTPGLDSYEQYFGPGTRLTVT.

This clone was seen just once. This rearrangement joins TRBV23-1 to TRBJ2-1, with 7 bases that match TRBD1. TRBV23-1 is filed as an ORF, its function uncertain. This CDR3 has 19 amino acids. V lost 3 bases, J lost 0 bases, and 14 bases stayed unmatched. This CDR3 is CASSHPLAGGNLSYNEQFF. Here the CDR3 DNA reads TGCGCCAGCAGTCACCCATTAGCAGGGGGAAACCTCTCCTACAATGAGCAGTTCTTC.

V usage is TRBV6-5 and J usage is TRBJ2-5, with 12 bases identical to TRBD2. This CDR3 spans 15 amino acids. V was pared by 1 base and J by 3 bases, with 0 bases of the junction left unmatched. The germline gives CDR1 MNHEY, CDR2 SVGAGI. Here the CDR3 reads CASSYWTSGKETQYF. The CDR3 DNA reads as TGTGCCAGCAGTTACTGGACTAGCGGGAAAGAGACCCAGTACTTC.

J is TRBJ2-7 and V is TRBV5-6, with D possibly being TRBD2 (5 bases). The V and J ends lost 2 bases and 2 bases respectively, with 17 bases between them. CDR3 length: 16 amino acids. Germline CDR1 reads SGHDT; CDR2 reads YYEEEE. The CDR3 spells CASSFLLLGAAYEQYF. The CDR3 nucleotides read TGTGCCAGCAGCTTCCTCCTTTTGGGAGCGGCCTACGAGCAGTACTTC.

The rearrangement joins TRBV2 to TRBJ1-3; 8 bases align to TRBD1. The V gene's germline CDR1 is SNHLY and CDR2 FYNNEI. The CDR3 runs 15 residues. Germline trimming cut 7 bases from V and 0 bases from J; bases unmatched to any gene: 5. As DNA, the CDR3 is TGTGCCAGCACCTGGGGACAGGTCTCTGGAAACACCATATATTTT. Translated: CASTWGQVSGNTIYF.

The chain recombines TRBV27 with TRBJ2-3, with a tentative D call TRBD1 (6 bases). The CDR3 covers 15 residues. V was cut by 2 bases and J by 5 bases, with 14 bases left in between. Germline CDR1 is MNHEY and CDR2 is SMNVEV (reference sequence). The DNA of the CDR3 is TGTGCCAGCAGTTTAGCCGGACAGCCCAGAGATACGCAGTATTTT. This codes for CASSLAGQPRDTQYF.

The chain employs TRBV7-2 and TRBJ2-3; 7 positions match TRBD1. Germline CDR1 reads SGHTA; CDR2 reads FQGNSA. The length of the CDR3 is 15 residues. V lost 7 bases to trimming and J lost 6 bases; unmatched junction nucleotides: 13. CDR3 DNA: TGTGCCAGCACTAGTTCGCCAGGGGGTTGGGATACGCAGTATTTT. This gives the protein CASTSSPGGWDTQYF.

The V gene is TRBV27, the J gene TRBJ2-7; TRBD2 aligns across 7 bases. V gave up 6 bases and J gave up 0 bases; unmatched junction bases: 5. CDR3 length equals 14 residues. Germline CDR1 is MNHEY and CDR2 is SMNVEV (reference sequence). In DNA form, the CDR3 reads TGTGCCAGCAGCGCGGGGGTTATCTCCTACGAGCAGTACTTC. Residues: CASSAGVISYEQYF.

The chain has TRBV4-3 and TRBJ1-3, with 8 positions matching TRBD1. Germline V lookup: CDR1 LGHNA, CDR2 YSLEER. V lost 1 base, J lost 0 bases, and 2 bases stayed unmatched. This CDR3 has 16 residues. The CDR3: CASSQGTGISGNTIYF. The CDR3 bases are TGCGCCAGCAGCCAAGGGACAGGGATCTCTGGAAACACCATATATTTT.

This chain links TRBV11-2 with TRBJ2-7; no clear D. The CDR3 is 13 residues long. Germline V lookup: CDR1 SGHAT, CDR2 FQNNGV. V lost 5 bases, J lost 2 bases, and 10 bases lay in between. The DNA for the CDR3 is TGTGCCAGCAGCCCAAGAGGCGCCTACGAGCAGTACTTC. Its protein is CASSPRGAYEQYF.

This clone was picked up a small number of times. For the CDR3, the DNA is TGTGCCAGCAGCCTCCACAGGGAGTTGGAGACCCAGTACTTC. This translates into CASSLHRELETQYF. The V and J genes are TRBV7-2 and TRBJ2-5, with D perhaps TRBD1 (6 bases). The V and J ends lost 5 bases and 5 bases respectively, with 15 bases between them. CDR1 and CDR2 from the germline V gene are SGHTA and FQGNSA. This CDR3 contains 14 residues.

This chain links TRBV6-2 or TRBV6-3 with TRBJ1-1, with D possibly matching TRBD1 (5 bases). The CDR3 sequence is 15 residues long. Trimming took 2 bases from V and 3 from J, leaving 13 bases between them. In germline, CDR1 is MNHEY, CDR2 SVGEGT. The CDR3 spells CASSYRSGWHTEAFF. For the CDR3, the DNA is TGTGCCAGCAGTTACAGGTCAGGGTGGCACACTGAAGCTTTCTTT.

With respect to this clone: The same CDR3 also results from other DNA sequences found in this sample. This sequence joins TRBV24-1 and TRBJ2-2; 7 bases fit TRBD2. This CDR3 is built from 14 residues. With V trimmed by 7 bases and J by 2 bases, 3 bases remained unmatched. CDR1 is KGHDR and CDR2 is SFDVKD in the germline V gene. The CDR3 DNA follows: TGTGCCACCAGAGCGGGACCTAACACCGGGGAGCTGTTTTTT. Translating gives CATRAGPNTGELFF.

The CDR3 DNA is TGTGCCAGCAGCAGACAGGGGGCCGACACTGAAGCTTTCTTT. This gives the protein CASSRQGADTEAFF. The chain employs TRBV7-9 and TRBJ1-1; 10 bases are a match to TRBD1. This CDR3 contains 14 residues. V lost 5 bases, J lost 3 bases, and 3 bases stayed unmatched. Germline CDR1 is SEHNR and CDR2 is FQNEAQ (reference sequence).

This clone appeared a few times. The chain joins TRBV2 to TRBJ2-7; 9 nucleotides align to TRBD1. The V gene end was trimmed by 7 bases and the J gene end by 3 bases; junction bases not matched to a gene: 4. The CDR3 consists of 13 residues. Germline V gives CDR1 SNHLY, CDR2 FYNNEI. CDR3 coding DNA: TGTGCCAGCAAACCGGGACAGGGCTACGAGCAGTACTTC. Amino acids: CASKPGQGYEQYF.